These T cell receptor beta chains were read from a single sample in a study of siplizumab effects on memory and regulatory T cells. Some clones are missing from TCRdb's copy, which holds only in-frame ones; the method was immunoSEQ multiplex PCR. Here the sample spans about 120,000 clones, 94% being singletons. Sample: non-Treg CD4+ T cells sorted from blood. The receptors here all came from a human donor in good health. Both conserved end residues are part of each CDR3. A D gene is named only where the DNA matches it firmly. Clone size is stated in some rows and not others, as once, few, many or a class when expanded.

-	TRBV12-2	TRBJ2-5	-	TGTGCAAGTCGCTTAGCGTTGGAGCGGGGGCTTGAAGAGACCCAGTACTTC	CASRLALERGLEETQYF
-	TRBV6-5	TRBJ1-2	-	TGTGCCAGCAGCTACTACGACAGGAATGGTGGCTACACCTTC	CASSYYDRNGGYTF
-	TRBV9	TRBJ2-1	once	TGTGCCAGCAGCGTAGCCCCTGGTGAGAATGAGCAGTTCTTC	CASSVAPGENEQFF
-	TRBV28	TRBJ1-4	once	TGTGCCAGCACCGCCCCTGCAACTAATGAAAAACTGTTTTTT	CASTAPATNEKLFF
-	TRBV5-4	TRBJ1-1	-	TGTGCCAGCAGCTTAGGAGGAGAAATGAACACTGAAGCTTTCTTT	CASSLGGEMNTEAFF
TRBD1	TRBV6-5	TRBJ1-5	-	TGTGCCAGCAGTTCGGGACAGGGGAACAATCAGCCCCAGCATTTT	CASSSGQGNNQPQHF
-	TRBV18	TRBJ2-5	once	TGTGCCAGCTCACCCGCGGGAACCCAAGAGACCCAGTACTTC	CASSPAGTQETQYF
-	TRBV11-2	TRBJ2-7	once	TGTGCCAGCAGCCACTACGAGCAGTACTTC	CASSHYEQYF
-	TRBV2	TRBJ1-3	-	TGTGCCAGCGGCGGGGAGGGAAACACCATATATTTT	CASGGEGNTIYF
TRBD1	TRBV5-1	TRBJ2-5	-	TGCGCCAGCAGCCCGGACAGGGCGGGGGAGACCCAGTACTTC	CASSPDRAGETQYF
-	TRBV7-9	TRBJ1-4	-	TGTGCCAGCAGCTTAGTCGTTAATGAAAAACTGTTTTTT	CASSLVVNEKLFF
-	TRBV9	TRBJ2-1	-	TGTGCCAGCAGCGTAGATACAGGGAGGAAAGGTGAGCAGTTCTTC	CASSVDTGRKGEQFF
TRBD2	TRBV19	TRBJ2-2	-	TGTGCCAGTAGACTAGCGGGAGGGCCTGACGGGGAGCTGTTTTTT	CASRLAGGPDGELFF
-	TRBV12-2	TRBJ2-7	-	TGTGCATGGGTTGAATACGAGCAGTACTTC	CAWVEYEQYF
-	TRBV6-5	TRBJ1-1	-	TGTGCCAGCAGTCGTTCGAACAGGGCTGAAGCTTTCTTT	CASSRSNRAEAFF
TRBD2	TRBV11-2	TRBJ2-5	-	TGTGCCAGCAGCCCCAGCGGGAGGGCCCAAGAGACCCAGTACTTC	CASSPSGRAQETQYF
TRBD1	TRBV5-4	TRBJ1-6	-	TGTGCCAGCAGCCTGGGACAGGGGAATTCACCCCTCCACTTT	CASSLGQGNSPLHF
TRBD1	TRBV15	TRBJ1-2	-	TGTGCCACCAGCAGAGACGGACAGGGGGCCTATGGCTACACCTTC	CATSRDGQGAYGYTF
TRBD2	TRBV9	TRBJ2-2	once	TGTGCCAGCAGCGTAGCAGGTGGGACTAGCGTTGGCGGGGAGCTGTTTTTT	CASSVAGGTSVGGELFF
-	TRBV7-2	TRBJ2-4	-	TGTGCCAGCAGCCCCAGGGGGGGGCGGGTGGACATTCAGTACTTC	CASSPRGGRVDIQYF
-	TRBV6-5	TRBJ2-7	-	TGTGCCAGCAGTGATGGGACTTCTGACGAGCAGTACTTC	CASSDGTSDEQYF
-	TRBV15	TRBJ1-4	-	TGTGCCACCAGCACTGGGGATAATGAAAAACTGTTTTTT	CATSTGDNEKLFF
-	TRBV5-1	TRBJ2-7	-	TGCGCCAGCAGAGGTGAGCTGGGCTCCTACGAGCAGTACTTC	CASRGELGSYEQYF
-	TRBV5-1	TRBJ2-2	-	TGCGCCAGCAGTCCCGAGACGGGGAACACCGGGGAGCTGTTTTTT	CASSPETGNTGELFF
-	TRBV5-5	TRBJ1-2	once	TGTGCCAGCAGCCCCCTCCGGGGGCCGTATGGCTACACCTTC	CASSPLRGPYGYTF
TRBD2	TRBV5-6	TRBJ2-5	-	TGTGCCAGCAGCTTGTCTCTGACTAGCGGGAGTCCAGAGACCCAGTACTTC	CASSLSLTSGSPETQYF
-	TRBV9	TRBJ2-7	-	TGTGCCAGCAGCGCCCGCCCTAGCTCCTACGAGCAGTACTTC	CASSARPSSYEQYF
TRBD1	TRBV29-1	TRBJ2-3	-	TGCAGCGTTGTCCCGGGACAGGGGCAGGGCACAGATACGCAGTATTTT	CSVVPGQGQGTDTQYF
-	TRBV10-3	TRBJ2-3	-	TGTGCCATCACCCCAGGGACGGGGAGCACAGATACGCAGTATTTT	CAITPGTGSTDTQYF
TRBD2	TRBV19	TRBJ2-1	-	TGTGCCAGTAGAGAAGCGGGAGGGCCTAGATCGGATGAGCAGTTCTTC	CASREAGGPRSDEQFF
-	TRBV6-5	TRBJ2-6	-	TGTGCCATCGCTAGAGGCATTGGGGCCAACGTCCTGACTTTC	CAIARGIGANVLTF
TRBD2	TRBV2	TRBJ2-4	-	TGTGCCAGCAGTGAAGCTGAGCTGGGGGGTCGCGGGAGGGCCAAAAACATTCAGTACTTC	CASSEAELGGRGRAKNIQYF
-	TRBV18	TRBJ2-1	-	TGTGCCAGCTCACCGGTGAGTGGCTCTAATGAGCAGTTCTTC	CASSPVSGSNEQFF
-	TRBV9	TRBJ2-3	-	TGTGCCAGCAGCGTATTCGGGGGTTCTAGCACAGATACGCAGTATTTT	CASSVFGGSSTDTQYF
-	TRBV18	TRBJ1-1	-	TGTGCCAGCTCACCAAAGACAGAGTCTTCCTATCTTATCGGTGAAGCTTTCTTT	CASSPKTESSYLIGEAFF
-	TRBV5-4	TRBJ1-4	-	TGTGCCAGCAGCTTGGGCGTAGTGGCCCAAAATGAAAAACTGTTTTTT	CASSLGVVAQNEKLFF
-	TRBV7-9	TRBJ2-3	few	TGTGCCAGCAGCTTAACAGGGAGCACAGATACGCAGTATTTT	CASSLTGSTDTQYF
-	TRBV2	TRBJ2-1	-	TGTGCCAGCAGTGAAAGGTCGGGGCTAGTTGCCAACAATGAGCAGTTCTTC	CASSERSGLVANNEQFF
-	TRBV19	TRBJ1-4	once	TGTGCCAGTAGTACTAGACGGGGGCGGGGCAGGATTACAACTAATGAAAAACTGTTTTTT	CASSTRRGRGRITTNEKLFF
-	TRBV6-6	TRBJ1-2	-	TGTGCCAGCACCGATATGGCCCGGAGTGATGGCTACACCTTC	CASTDMARSDGYTF
-	TRBV7-9	TRBJ2-5	-	TGTGCCAGCAGGTCCCGGGCAAAAGAGACCCAGTACTTC	CASRSRAKETQYF
-	TRBV19	TRBJ1-5	-	TGTGCCAGTAGTATATTTGGGGATAGCAATCAGCCCCAGCATTTT	CASSIFGDSNQPQHF
TRBD2	TRBV19	TRBJ2-3	-	TGTGCCAGTAGTAGTGTGGGACTAGCGGGAACAACTCCTTTAGATACGCAGTATTTT	CASSSVGLAGTTPLDTQYF
TRBD1	TRBV18	TRBJ1-4	-	TGTGCCAGCTCACCGGACAGGAATGAAAAACTGTTTTTT	CASSPDRNEKLFF
TRBD1	TRBV5-5	TRBJ1-2	-	TGTGCCAGCAGCTTGGGTTCAGGGGGGTATGGCTACACCTTC	CASSLGSGGYGYTF
-	TRBV4-1	TRBJ1-5	-	TGCGCCAGCAGCCAAGGCAAAGGAAACAAGCAGCCCCAGCATTTT	CASSQGKGNKQPQHF
-	TRBV25-1	TRBJ1-2	-	TGTGCCAGCAGTGCGCGCAGAAACTATGGCTACACCTTC	CASSARRNYGYTF
-	TRBV4-1	TRBJ2-7	-	TGCGCCAGCAGCCAAGGGCGGGTACACTACGAGCAGTACTTC	CASSQGRVHYEQYF
-	TRBV10-2	TRBJ1-1	-	TGCGCCAGCAGTGAGTCGGACAGACCTGAAGCTTTCTTT	CASSESDRPEAFF
-	TRBV29-1	TRBJ2-5	-	TGCAGCGTCCCTGGAGTGGGGGCCGAGACCCAGTACTTC	CSVPGVGAETQYF
TRBD2	TRBV6-1	TRBJ2-3	once	TGTGCCAGCATAGCGGGGGAAGGCACAGATACGCAGTATTTT	CASIAGEGTDTQYF
-	TRBV6-5	TRBJ1-2	-	TGTGCCAGCAGTGTGACCTGGGCCTATGGCTACACCTTC	CASSVTWAYGYTF
-	TRBV4-1	TRBJ2-3	-	TGCGCCAGCAGCCAAGGGCCAGCGGCTAGCACAGATACGCAGTATTTT	CASSQGPAASTDTQYF
-	TRBV4-1	TRBJ2-7	-	TGCGCCAGCAGCCAAGCCCCGGTACCGAGCTCCTACGAGCAGTACTTC	CASSQAPVPSSYEQYF
-	TRBV11-3	TRBJ1-3	-	TGTGCCAGCAGCTTACGATCCGGCTCTGGAAACACCATATATTTT	CASSLRSGSGNTIYF
-	TRBV7-9	TRBJ1-4	once	TGTGCCAGCAGCACAGGGACGGCATGGAATGAAAAACTGTTTTTT	CASSTGTAWNEKLFF